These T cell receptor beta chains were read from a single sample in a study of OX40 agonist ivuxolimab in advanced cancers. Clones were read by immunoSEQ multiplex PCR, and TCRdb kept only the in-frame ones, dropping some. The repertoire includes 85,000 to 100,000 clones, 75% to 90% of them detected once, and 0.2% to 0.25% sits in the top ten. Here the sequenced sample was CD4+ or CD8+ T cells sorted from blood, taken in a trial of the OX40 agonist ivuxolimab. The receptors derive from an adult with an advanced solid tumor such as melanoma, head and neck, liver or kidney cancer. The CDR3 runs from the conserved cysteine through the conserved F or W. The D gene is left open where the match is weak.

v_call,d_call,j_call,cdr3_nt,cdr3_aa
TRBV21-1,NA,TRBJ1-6,TGTGCCAGCAGCATTAAAGGGGGGATACGCTATAATTCACCCCTCCACTTT,CASSIKGGIRYNSPLHF
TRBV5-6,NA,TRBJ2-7,TGTGCCAGCAGCTCCAACCTATACGAGCAGTACTTC,CASSSNLYEQYF
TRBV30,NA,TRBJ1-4,TGTGCCTGGCGTGGGGGATTCGGTGAAAAACTGTTTTTT,CAWRGGFGEKLFF
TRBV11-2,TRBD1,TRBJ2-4,TGTGCCAGCAGCTCTCCACGGGGCGGACAGGGCCATCGACAAAACATTCAGTACTTC,CASSSPRGGQGHRQNIQYF
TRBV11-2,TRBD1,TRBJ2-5,TGTGCCAGCAGACCCGGACAGGGCCCCCGTGAGACCCAGTACTTC,CASRPGQGPRETQYF
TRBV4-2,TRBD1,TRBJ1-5,TGTGCCAGCAACCAAGACAGGGATCAGCCCCAGCATTTT,CASNQDRDQPQHF
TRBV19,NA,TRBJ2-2,TGTGCCAGTAGTATAAGAGGGCCCACGAACACCGGGGAGCTGTTTTTT,CASSIRGPTNTGELFF
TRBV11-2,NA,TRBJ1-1,TGTGCCAGCAGCTTAGATTTGGGGACATTCAACACTGAAGCTTTCTTT,CASSLDLGTFNTEAFF
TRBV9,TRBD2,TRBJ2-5,TGTGCCAGCAGCCCCGCCGCGGGGGGAAGGAGTGGAGAGACCCAGTACTTC,CASSPAAGGRSGETQYF
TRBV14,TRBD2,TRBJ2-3,TGTGCCAGCGCCACGGGACTAGCGGGGTACACAGATACGCAGTATTTT,CASATGLAGYTDTQYF
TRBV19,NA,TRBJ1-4,TGTGCCAGTAGCTGGGACGGATTTAGTGAAAAACTGTTTTTT,CASSWDGFSEKLFF
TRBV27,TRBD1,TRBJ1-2,TGTGCCAGCAGTTTGACAGGGGATCTGGGCTACACCTTC,CASSLTGDLGYTF
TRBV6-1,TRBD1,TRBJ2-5,TGTGCCAGCAGTGAAGGACAGGGGAGTTTCCGAGAGACCCAGTACTTC,CASSEGQGSFRETQYF